The 10 T cell receptor beta chains reported below all come from one sample, sequenced in a study of blood T cell repertoires in COVID-19. This table comes from immunoSEQ multiplex PCR, and its TCRdb copy is limited to in-frame clones, with some not included. The repertoire holds more than 200,000 clones, with roughly nine tenths as singletons. The source material was peripheral blood. The receptors originated from a man between 65 and 85 years old with acute or convalescent COVID-19.

Details on this clone: The junction and the germline gene differ at one end; a read error may be behind it. This rearrangement joins TRBV3-1 (or the pseudogene TRBV3-2) to TRBJ2-1, with 13 bases fitting TRBD2. CDR3 length: 15 amino acids. Per germline, CDR1 LGHDT and CDR2 YNNKEL (reference sequence). The CDR3 reads CASSQDSRLAGGMIF. The CDR3 nucleotides read TGTGCCAGCAGCCAAGATTCGAGACTAGCGGGAGGAATGATCTTC.

This chain links TRBV7-9 with TRBJ1-2; D ambiguous. The germline V gene has CDR1 SEHNR and CDR2 FQNEAQ (reference sequence). This CDR3 comprises 10 residues. V lost 3 bases and J 6 bases, leaving 2 bases between the germline ends. Written as DNA, the CDR3 is TGTGCCAGCAGCTTCGATGGCTACACCTTC. As protein: CASSFDGYTF.

This clone was counted only a few times. The CDR3: CASSLSAGREQYF. The CDR3 nucleotides read TGTGCCAGCAGTTTATCAGCGGGTCGCGAGCAGTACTTC. The chain recombines TRBV28 with TRBJ2-7, with TRBD2 as a possible D gene (6 bases). Trimming cost V 1 base and J 6 bases, with 10 bases left between them. The CDR3 has 13 residues. Germline CDR1 and CDR2: MDHEN and SYDVKM.

The J gene is TRBJ1-1, the V gene TRBV10-3; D perhaps matches TRBD1 (6 bases). The CDR3 is 11 amino acids. The V gene lost 6 bases and the J gene lost 6 bases, with 8 bases spanning the gap. Germline loops: CDR1 ENHRY, CDR2 SYGVKD. The CDR3 nucleotides read TGTGCCATCAGGGACAGTTCTGAAGCTTTCTTT. This gives the protein CAIRDSSEAFF.

The chain employs TRBV18 and TRBJ2-3, with TRBD1 matching over 10 bases. CDR3 length: 17 residues. V was pared by 4 bases and J by 2 bases, with 9 bases of the junction left unmatched. Looked up from germline, CDR1 is KGHSH and CDR2 is LQKENI. CDR3 in amino acids: CASSQNLDRGSTDTQYF. CDR3 bases: TGTGCCAGCTCACAAAACTTGGACAGGGGGTCCACAGATACGCAGTATTTT.

The chain combines TRBV29-1 with TRBJ2-7; TRBD2 is a possible D gene (5 bases). This CDR3 is 14 amino acids long. Germline V gives CDR1 SQVTM, CDR2 ANQGSEA. The V gene lost 4 bases and the J gene lost 0 bases, with 13 bases spanning the gap. The CDR3 sequence is CSVAKGSSSYEQYF. CDR3 DNA: TGCAGCGTTGCAAAAGGGAGTAGCTCCTACGAGCAGTACTTC.

This clone was seen a few times. CDR3 residues: CASSPSGREETQYF. For the CDR3, the DNA is TGTGCCAGCAGCCCTAGCGGGAGGGAAGAGACCCAGTACTTC. The chain uses TRBV9 and TRBJ2-5, with TRBD2 matching over 12 bases. The junction had 1 base not matched to a gene; V was cut back by 4 bases and J by 3 bases. The germline V gene has CDR1 SGDLS and CDR2 YYNGEE. This CDR3 spans 14 amino acids.

This clone was detected only once. The chain joins TRBV18 to TRBJ2-7; 11 bases align to TRBD2. The CDR3 consists of 15 residues. The J segment lost 3 bases and the V segment lost 3 bases, leaving 4 bases of the junction unmatched. Germline V gives CDR1 KGHSH, CDR2 LQKENI. In DNA form, the CDR3 reads TGTGCCAGCTCACCCGGGACTAGCGGCTTCTACGAGCAGTACTTC. It yields the protein CASSPGTSGFYEQYF.

In its sample, this clone was seen once. The chain recombines TRBV11-2 with TRBJ1-2; D perhaps matches TRBD1 (6 bases). The CDR3 loop spans 15 amino acids. Trimming took off 2 bases at V and 0 bases at J, with 10 bases between the two ends. CDR1 and CDR2 from the germline V gene are SGHAT and FQNNGV. CDR3 sequence: CASSLRDTSNYGYTF. In DNA form, the CDR3 reads TGTGCCAGCAGCTTAAGGGACACCTCTAACTATGGCTACACCTTC. Together with reference TRBV11-2 and TRBJ1-2, the CDR3 gives the full variable domain: EAGVAQSPRYKIIEKRQSVAFWCNPISGHATLYWYQQILGQGPKLLIQFQNNGVVDDSQLPKDRFSAERLKGVDSTLKIQPAKLEDSAVYLCASSLRDTSNYGYTFGSGTRLTVV.

The chain uses TRBV5-1 and TRBJ2-7; TRBD2 matches 7 bases. V gave up 0 bases and J gave up 6 bases; unmatched junction bases: 12. This CDR3 contains 16 residues. The germline CDR1 and CDR2 sequences are SGHRS and YFSETQ. CDR3: CASSLGAAGAGAEQYF. The CDR3 region has the DNA TGCGCCAGCAGCTTGGGCGCGGCGGGAGCGGGTGCCGAGCAGTACTTC. Using reference TRBV5-1 and TRBJ2-7 for the parts outside the CDR3, the full variable domain is KAGVTQTPRYLIKTRGQQVTLSCSPISGHRSVSWYQQTPGQGLQFLFEYFSETQRNKGNFPGRFSGRQFSNSRSEMNVSTLELGDSALYLCASSLGAAGAGAEQYFGPGTRLTVT.